Detailed here is one T cell receptor beta chain. The sample contains more than one DNA sequence encoding this CDR3. This CDR3 is 11 amino acids long. Trimming cost V 6 bases and J 5 bases, with 7 bases left between them. CDR1 and CDR2 from the germline V gene are MDHEN and SYDVKM. The data belong to a study of shared clonotypes between healthy human individuals. TCRdb's copy holds only in-frame clones and misses some; the assay was immunoSEQ multiplex PCR. Here the sample spans about 2.4 million clones, approximately 92% being singletons. This TCR derives from a man between 18 and 29 years old in good health. V is TRBV28 and J is TRBJ2-5; possible D gene TRBD1, 5 bases. Sample: naive CD4+ T cells sorted from blood. The subset denotes: CD45RA+ positively selected. The CDR3 region is CASRGRETQYF. The DNA of the CDR3 is TGTGCCAGCAGGGGGCGGGAGACCCAGTACTTC.